This entry is about one TCR beta chain. Time point specified: after neoadjuvant nivolumab, at surgical resection. Germline loops: CDR1 SGDLS, CDR2 YYNGEE. Between the trimmed V and J ends, which lost 4 bases and 2 bases, there was a span of 13 bases. There are 16 residues in the CDR3. This table comes from immunoSEQ multiplex PCR, and its TCRdb copy is limited to in-frame clones, with some not included. The sample includes roughly 13,000 clones, roughly 70% of them seen just once. This record belongs to a study of neoadjuvant anti-PD-1 for oral cavity cancer. The material sequenced was PBMCs, taken after nivolumab (anti-PD-1) treatment. The chain uses TRBV9 and TRBJ2-6; either TRBD1 or TRBD2 may fit D (5 bases each). This sequence was found in a person between 40 and 85 years old with oral cavity squamous cell carcinoma. The CDR3 reads CASSPRGDPGANVLTF. Here the CDR3 DNA reads TGTGCCAGCAGCCCAAGAGGGGACCCTGGGGCCAACGTCCTGACTTTC. Full variable domain (rest looked up from reference TRBV9 and TRBJ2-6): DSGVTQTPKHLITATGQRVTLRCSPRSGDLSVYWYQQSLDQGLQFLIQYYNGEERAKGNILERFSAQQFPDLHSELNLSSLELGDSALYFCASSPRGDPGANVLTFGAGSRLTVL.